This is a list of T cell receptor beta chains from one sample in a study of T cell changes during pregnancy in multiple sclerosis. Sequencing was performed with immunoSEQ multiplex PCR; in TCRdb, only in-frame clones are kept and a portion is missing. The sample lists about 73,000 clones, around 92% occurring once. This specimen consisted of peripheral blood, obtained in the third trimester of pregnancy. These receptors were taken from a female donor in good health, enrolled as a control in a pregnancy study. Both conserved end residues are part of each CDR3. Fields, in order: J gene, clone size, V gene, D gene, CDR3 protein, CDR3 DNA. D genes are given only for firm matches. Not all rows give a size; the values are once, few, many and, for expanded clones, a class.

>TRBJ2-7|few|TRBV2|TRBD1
CASSADRGYEQYF
TGTGCCAGCAGTGCGGACAGGGGTTACGAGCAGTACTTC
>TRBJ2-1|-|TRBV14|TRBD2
CASSQDLSGKQFF
TGTGCCAGCAGCCAAGATCTAAGCGGGAAGCAGTTCTTC
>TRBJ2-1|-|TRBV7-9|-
CASSLSWNEQFF
TGTGCCAGTTCCCTTAGCTGGAATGAGCAGTTCTTC
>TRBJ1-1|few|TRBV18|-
CASSNTVEAFF
TGTGCCAGCTCAAACACAGTCGAAGCTTTCTTT
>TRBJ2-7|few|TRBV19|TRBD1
CATGQGINEQYF
TGTGCCACGGGACAGGGGATCAACGAGCAGTACTTC
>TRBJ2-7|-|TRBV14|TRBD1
CASSQDWTGAYF
TGTGCCAGCAGCCAAGACTGGACAGGGGCGTACTTC
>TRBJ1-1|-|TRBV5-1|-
CASSLGQVNTEAFF
TGCGCCAGCAGCTTGGGACAGGTGAACACTGAAGCTTTCTTT
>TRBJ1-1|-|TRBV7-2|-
CASSYGQLNTEAFF
TGTGCCAGCAGCTATGGACAGCTGAACACTGAAGCTTTCTTT
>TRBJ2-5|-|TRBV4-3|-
CASSQDRETQYF
TGCGCCAGCAGCCAAGACCGGGAGACCCAGTACTTC
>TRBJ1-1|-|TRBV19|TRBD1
CASSIRGQSGTEAFF
TGTGCCAGTAGTATAAGGGGGCAGTCGGGCACTGAAGCTTTCTTT
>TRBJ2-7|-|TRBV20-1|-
CSASSGYEQYF
TGCAGTGCTAGTTCAGGTTACGAGCAGTACTTC
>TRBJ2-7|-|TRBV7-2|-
CASSPGGWDEQYF
TGTGCCAGCAGCCCCGGGGGTTGGGACGAGCAGTACTTC
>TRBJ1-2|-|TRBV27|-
CASSFYRGVNYGYTF
TGTGCCAGCAGTTTTTATCGGGGGGTTAACTATGGCTACACCTTC
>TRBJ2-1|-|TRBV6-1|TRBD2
CASSHLAGEVDEQFF
TGTGCCAGCAGTCATCTAGCGGGAGAAGTGGATGAGCAGTTCTTC
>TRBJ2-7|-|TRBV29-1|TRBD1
CSVVRQGPYEQYF
TGCAGCGTCGTGAGACAGGGCCCTTACGAGCAGTACTTC
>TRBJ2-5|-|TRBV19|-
CASSMGGGRETQYF
TGTGCCAGTAGTATGGGGGGGGGCCGTGAGACCCAGTACTTC
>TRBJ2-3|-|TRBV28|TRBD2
CASRRLAGRTDTQYF
TGTGCCAGCAGAAGACTAGCGGGAAGGACAGATACGCAGTATTTT
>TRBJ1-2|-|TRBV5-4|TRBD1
CASTTPGQQMGGYTF
TGTGCCAGCACCACCCCGGGACAGCAAATGGGCGGCTACACCTTC
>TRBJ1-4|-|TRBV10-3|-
CAISEPGRGNEKLFF
TGTGCCATCAGTGAACCAGGCCGGGGAAATGAAAAACTGTTTTTT
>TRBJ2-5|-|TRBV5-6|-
CASSGQQETQYF
TGTGCCAGCAGCGGGCAGCAAGAGACCCAGTACTTC
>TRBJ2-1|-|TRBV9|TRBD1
CASSERGTGGYNEQFF
TGTGCCAGCAGCGAAAGAGGGACAGGGGGATACAATGAGCAGTTCTTC
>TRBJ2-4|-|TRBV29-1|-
CSVETFLRKNIQYF
TGCAGCGTTGAAACTTTCTTGAGGAAAAACATTCAGTACTTC
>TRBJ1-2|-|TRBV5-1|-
CASSLAGAHGYTF
TGCGCCAGCAGCTTGGCTGGGGCGCATGGCTACACCTTC
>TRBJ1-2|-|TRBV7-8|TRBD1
CASSLGQGYGYTF
TGTGCCAGCAGCTTAGGACAGGGCTATGGCTACACCTTC
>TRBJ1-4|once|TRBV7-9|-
CASSPLGRATNEKLFF
TGTGCCAGCAGCCCCCTGGGCAGAGCAACTAATGAAAAACTGTTTTTT
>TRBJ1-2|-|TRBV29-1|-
CSVLVGGYDGYTF
TGCAGCGTCCTGGTCGGGGGGTACGATGGCTACACCTTC
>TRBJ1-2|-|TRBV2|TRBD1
CASRGDSYGYTF
TGTGCCAGCAGGGGGGACAGCTATGGCTACACCTTC
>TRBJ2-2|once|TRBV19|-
CVSNQAFFTGELFF
TGTGTCAGTAACCAGGCTTTCTTCACCGGGGAGCTGTTTTTT
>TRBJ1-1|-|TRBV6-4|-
CASSPTGNTEAFF
TGTGCCAGCAGTCCGACAGGGAACACTGAAGCTTTCTTT
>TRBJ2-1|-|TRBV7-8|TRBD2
CASSPPGRESLNEQFF
TGTGCCAGCAGCCCCCCCGGGCGGGAGTCGCTCAATGAGCAGTTCTTC
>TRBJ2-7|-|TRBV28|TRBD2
CASRVARGSSYEQYF
TGTGCCAGCAGAGTGGCGCGGGGGTCCTCCTACGAGCAGTACTTC
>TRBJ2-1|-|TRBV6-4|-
CAGRGQHGNNEQFF
TGTGCCGGCCGCGGACAGCACGGTAACAATGAGCAGTTCTTC
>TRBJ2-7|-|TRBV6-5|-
CASSYSYGYEQYF
TGTGCCAGCAGTTACTCTTACGGCTACGAGCAGTACTTC
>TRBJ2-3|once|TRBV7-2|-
CASSPISSEGTDTQYF
TGTGCCAGCAGCCCCATCTCTAGCGAGGGGACAGATACGCAGTATTTT
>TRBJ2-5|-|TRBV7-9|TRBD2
CASSLSRGRSETQYF
TGTGCCAGCAGCTTAAGTCGCGGGAGGAGTGAGACCCAGTACTTC
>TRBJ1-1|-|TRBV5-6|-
CASSQQGYTEAFF
TGTGCCAGCAGCCAACAGGGATACACTGAAGCTTTCTTT
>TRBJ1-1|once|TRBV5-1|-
CASSQLPGQGEAFF
TGCGCCAGCAGCCAGCTACCGGGCCAGGGAGAAGCTTTCTTT
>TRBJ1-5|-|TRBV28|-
CASSTGNLLSNQPQHF
TGTGCCAGCAGTACCGGGAACTTGCTTAGCAATCAGCCCCAGCATTTT
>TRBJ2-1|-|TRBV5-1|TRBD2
CASSNGLAGNYNEQFF
TGCGCCAGCAGCAACGGACTAGCGGGGAACTACAATGAGCAGTTCTTC
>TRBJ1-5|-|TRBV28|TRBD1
CASSPDRGNQPQHF
TGTGCCAGCAGCCCAGACAGGGGTAATCAGCCCCAGCATTTT
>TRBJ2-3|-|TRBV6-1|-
CASSELASGADTQYF
TGTGCCAGCAGTGAACTAGCTAGTGGGGCAGATACGCAGTATTTT
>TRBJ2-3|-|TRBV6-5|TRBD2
CASSFRLAGTDTQYF
TGTGCCAGCAGTTTCAGACTAGCGGGCACAGATACGCAGTATTTT
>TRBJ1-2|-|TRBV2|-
CASSVQGLDGYTF
TGTGCCAGCAGTGTACAGGGTTTGGATGGCTACACCTTC
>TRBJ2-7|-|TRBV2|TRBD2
CASKLAGNSYEQYF
TGTGCCAGCAAGCTAGCGGGTAACTCCTACGAGCAGTACTTC
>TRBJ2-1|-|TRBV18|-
CASSPRLGDNEQFF
TGTGCCAGCTCACCGAGACTAGGGGACAATGAGCAGTTCTTC
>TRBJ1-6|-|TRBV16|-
CASSQQEVDSPLHF
TGTGCCAGCAGCCAGCAGGAAGTCGATTCACCCCTCCACTTT
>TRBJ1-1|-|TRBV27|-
CASSLNWAGEAFF
TGTGCCAGCAGTTTAAATTGGGCAGGGGAGGCTTTCTTT
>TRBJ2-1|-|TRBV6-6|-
CASSYEGHGYNEQFF
TGTGCCAGCAGTTACGAGGGTCACGGATACAATGAGCAGTTCTTC
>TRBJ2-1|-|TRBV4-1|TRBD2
CASSPGTSAYNEQFF
TGCGCCAGCAGCCCCGGGACTAGCGCATACAATGAGCAGTTCTTC